The clone carrying this T cell receptor (beta chain) occurred a few times. Its antigen is currently unknown. CDR3 size: 13 residues. Trimming took 1 base from V and 11 from J, leaving 10 bases between them. Germline values: CDR1 SGDLS, CDR2 YYNGEE. The sample comes from a study of cytomegalovirus exposure and HLA in healthy donors. Overall study results and limits: Later on, analysis showed that most CMV-associated TCR beta chains appeared to be HLA-restricted.

In the PCR, 60 Vbeta and 13 Jbeta primers were used. TCRdb's table, derived via immunoSEQ multiplex PCR, lists solely in-frame clones and lacks some. Of about 160,000 clones listed, less than 85% are singletons. The genes are TRBV9 and TRBJ1-6; unclear D gene. This receptor was taken from a man in his forties or fifties in good health and CMV-seronegative. Sequenced material: PBMCs. CDR3 in DNA: TGTGCCAGCAGCGTACGAATCGAGACACCCCTCCACTTT. Its protein is CASSVRIETPLHF.